This passage covers 32 T cell receptor beta chains from one sample sequenced in a study of blood T cell repertoires in COVID-19. Only in-frame clones appear in the TCRdb table, and some are missing; sequencing was by immunoSEQ multiplex PCR. This table has approximately 29,000 clones, around nine tenths appearing once. The sample taken for sequencing was peripheral blood. These receptors came from a man between 65 and 85 years old with active COVID-19.

The chain combines TRBV7-9 with TRBJ2-1; 9 positions agree with TRBD2. Trimming took 7 bases from V and 5 from J; bases not matched to a gene: 18. The CDR3 extends over 18 amino acids. Germline V gives CDR1 SEHNR, CDR2 FQNEAQ (reference sequence). CDR3 sequence: CASTDKGRLADKHNEQFF. DNA for the CDR3: TGTGCCAGCACCGATAAGGGCCGACTAGCGGATAAACACAATGAGCAGTTCTTC.

The J gene is TRBJ2-5, the V gene TRBV19; D is perhaps TRBD1 (5 bases). The CDR3 extends over 13 amino acids. Germline V gives CDR1 LNHDA, CDR2 SQIVND (reference sequence). V was shortened by 5 bases and J by 4 bases, with 11 bases between the two germline ends. The CDR3 protein is CASSSLRGETQYF. In DNA form, the CDR3 reads TGTGCCAGTAGTTCCCTAAGGGGAGAGACCCAGTACTTC.

This chain connects TRBV5-1 to TRBJ1-1; unclear D gene. The CDR3 totals 13 residues. Trimming removed 3 bases at V and 6 bases at J, with 12 bases between. Germline loops: CDR1 SGHRS, CDR2 YFSETQ. The CDR3 protein is CASSSVGGPEAFF. The CDR3 DNA reads as TGCGCCAGCAGCTCCGTCGGAGGGCCTGAAGCTTTCTTT.

This clone occurred once. This chain uses TRBV6-6 with TRBJ1-3; 7 nucleotides match TRBD1. The CDR3 is 15 amino acids. The V and J ends lost 5 bases and 3 bases, in that order; junction bases with no gene match: 7. The germline V gene has CDR1 MNHNY and CDR2 SVGAGI (reference sequence). This chain's CDR3 is CASSRDRAGGNTIYF. The CDR3 region has the DNA TGTGCCAGCAGTAGAGACAGGGCAGGTGGAAACACCATATATTTT.

The V gene is TRBV18, the J gene TRBJ1-1; TRBD1 matches 7 bases. Germline V gene lookup returns CDR1 KGHSH and CDR2 LQKENI. The CDR3 has 14 amino acids. The V segment lost 4 bases and the J segment 1 base; nucleotides outside the gene matches: 3. The CDR3 reads CASSQGQPNTEAFF. The CDR3 DNA reads TGTGCCAGCTCACAGGGACAGCCGAACACTGAAGCTTTCTTT.

CDR3 region: CASSLVSGEANTGELFF. CDR3 DNA sequence: TGTGCCAGCAGCTTAGTTTCTGGGGAGGCGAACACCGGGGAGCTGTTTTTT. This sequence joins TRBV7-8 and TRBJ2-2; D is possibly TRBD2 (6 bases). Trimming shortened V by 1 base and J by 0 bases, and 12 bases separated the two germline ends. The CDR3 is 17 residues long. CDR1 and CDR2 from the germline V gene are SGHVS and FQNEAQ.

CDR3: CASSEGVRNTEAFF. The DNA for the CDR3 is TGTGCGAGTAGTGAGGGAGTAAGGAACACTGAAGCTTTCTTT. The chain is built from TRBV11-2 and TRBJ1-1; no clear D. Per the germline V gene, CDR1 is SGHAT and CDR2 is FQNNGV. The CDR3 is made up of 14 amino acids.

The J gene is TRBJ2-3, the V gene TRBV9, with 7 nucleotides matching TRBD1. Germline V gene data show CDR1 as SGDLS and CDR2 as YYNGEE. The CDR3 sequence is 15 residues long. V trimming: 7 bases; J trimming: 2 bases; junction bases outside the gene matches: 10. The CDR3 sequence is CASGGQGQHTDTQYF. CDR3 DNA: TGTGCCAGCGGTGGTCAGGGACAGCACACAGATACGCAGTATTTT. The complete variable domain, with remaining parts taken from reference TRBV9 and TRBJ2-3, reads DSGVTQTPKHLITATGQRVTLRCSPRSGDLSVYWYQQSLDQGLQFLIQYYNGEERAKGNILERFSAQQFPDLHSELNLSSLELGDSALYFCASGGQGQHTDTQYFGPGTRLTVL.

This clone has more than one count but fewer than ten. The chain employs TRBV4-3 and TRBJ2-5; possible D gene TRBD1, 5 bases. Trimming took off 4 bases at V and 0 bases at J, with 15 bases between the two ends. In germline, CDR1 is LGHNA, CDR2 YSLEER. This CDR3 is built from 16 residues. CDR3: CASSPRDPRYQETQYF. In DNA, the CDR3 is TGCGCCAGCAGCCCCAGGGATCCAAGGTACCAAGAGACCCAGTACTTC.

This chain joins TRBV5-1 and TRBJ2-5; D might be TRBD1 (6 bases). This CDR3 comprises 16 residues. The ends were cut back, 0 bases at V and 2 bases at J, with 14 bases in the middle. Germline values: CDR1 SGHRS, CDR2 YFSETQ. For the CDR3, the DNA is TGCGCCAGCAGCTTGGGGCAGGGGTCGATTCAAGAGACCCAGTACTTC. Protein sequence: CASSLGQGSIQETQYF.

V is TRBV7-2 and J is TRBJ1-2; no clear D. The CDR3 runs 15 residues. Germline V gives CDR1 SGHTA, CDR2 FQGNSA. Deletions cut 2 bases from V and 0 bases from J, with 10 bases between. The CDR3 bases are TGTGCCAGCAGCTTATGGCAGACTGCTAACTATGGCTACACCTTC. The encoded protein is CASSLWQTANYGYTF.

The chain links TRBV2 to TRBJ1-5, with 8 bases fitting TRBD1. In germline, CDR1 is SNHLY, CDR2 FYNNEI. This CDR3 comprises 13 residues. Trimming cost V 6 bases and J 6 bases; bases outside gene matches: 4. The CDR3 coding sequence is TGTGCCAGCAGCGGACAGGGCTCTCAGCCCCAGCATTTT. It encodes CASSGQGSQPQHF.

The chain employs TRBV5-1 and TRBJ2-3; 9 bases are a match to TRBD1. The CDR3 runs 18 residues. Looked up from germline, CDR1 is SGHRS and CDR2 is YFSETQ. V shed 0 bases, J shed 7 bases, and the junction held 15 bases outside the gene matches. The CDR3 sequence is CASSLVWSRDRVTNTQYF. The CDR3, as DNA: TGCGCCAGCAGCTTGGTATGGTCCCGGGACAGGGTAACAAATACGCAGTATTTT.

This chain uses TRBV6-5 with TRBJ2-6; 7 bases line up with TRBD1. CDR1 is MNHEY, CDR2 SVGAGI, per germline. This CDR3 contains 15 residues. Trimming cost V 6 bases and J 4 bases; bases outside gene matches: 6. The CDR3 loop is CASRDTGAGANVLTF. DNA for the CDR3: TGTGCCAGCAGGGATACAGGGGCGGGGGCCAACGTCCTGACTTTC.

The chain couples TRBV5-1 to TRBJ2-1, with 7 bases matching TRBD1. Germline V gene data show CDR1 as SGHRS and CDR2 as YFSETQ. Germline trimming cut 1 base from V and 0 bases from J; bases unmatched to any gene: 4. CDR3 length: 16 amino acids. CDR3 in amino acids: CASSLFPGGSYNEQFF. DNA of the CDR3: TGCGCCAGCAGCTTGTTTCCAGGGGGCTCCTACAATGAGCAGTTCTTC. Together with reference TRBV5-1 and TRBJ2-1, the CDR3 gives the full variable domain: KAGVTQTPRYLIKTRGQQVTLSCSPISGHRSVSWYQQTPGQGLQFLFEYFSETQRNKGNFPGRFSGRQFSNSRSEMNVSTLELGDSALYLCASSLFPGGSYNEQFFGPGTRLTVL.

The chain has TRBV7-3 and TRBJ2-1; the D is unclear. In germline, CDR1 is SGHTA, CDR2 FQGTGA. The CDR3 consists of 12 residues. Between the trimmed V and J ends, which lost 5 bases and 9 bases, there was a span of 11 bases. CDR3 bases: TGTGCCAGCAGCACGACACTGGGTGAGCAGTTCTTC. Its translation is CASSTTLGEQFF.

The chain carries TRBV13 and TRBJ2-1; 8 bases match TRBD2. Germline trimming cut 5 bases from V and 6 bases from J; bases unmatched to any gene: 6. The CDR3 is made up of 14 amino acids. Germline lookup yields CDR1 PRHDT and CDR2 FYEKMQ (reference sequence). CDR3 DNA: TGTGCCAGCAGCCTCGGGACTAGTGCCAATGAGCAGTTCTTC. Its translation: CASSLGTSANEQFF.

The chain is built from TRBV5-4 and TRBJ2-3, with D possibly TRBD1 on 5 matching bases. The CDR3 sequence is 13 residues long. V dropped 3 bases and J dropped 3 bases, with 8 bases sitting between them. CDR1 SGHNT and CDR2 YYREEE come from the germline V gene (reference sequence). Here the CDR3 reads CASSWAGTDTQYF. The CDR3 DNA reads as TGTGCCAGCAGCTGGGCAGGGACAGATACGCAGTATTTT.

The rearrangement joins TRBV6-2 or TRBV6-3 to TRBJ2-3; TRBD2 matches at 10 bases. V shed 6 bases, J shed 7 bases, and the junction held 10 bases outside the gene matches. CDR1 and CDR2 (germline): MNHEY, SVGEGT. This CDR3 contains 15 residues. The CDR3 reads CASSLSWTSGNTQYF. DNA of the CDR3: TGTGCCAGCAGCTTATCCTGGACTAGCGGTAATACGCAGTATTTT.

The chain combines TRBV14 with TRBJ1-2; a possible D gene is TRBD1 (6 bases). The CDR3 consists of 15 residues. With 3 bases removed from V and 2 bases from J, the gap between germline ends came to 13 bases. The V gene's germline CDR1 is SGHDN and CDR2 FVKESK. This chain's CDR3 is CASSHQGGQNYGYTF. CDR3 nucleotide sequence: TGTGCCAGCAGCCACCAGGGCGGACAGAACTATGGCTACACCTTC.

On this clone itself: At one end the junction does not follow the germline gene, possibly because of a read error. The chain couples TRBV19 to TRBJ1-1; TRBD1 is a possible D gene (5 bases). This CDR3 spans 14 amino acids. Germline-derived CDR1 and CDR2 are LNHDA and SQIVND (reference sequence). This CDR3 is CASSIEGDNSEAFF. In nucleotides, the CDR3 is TGTGCCAGTAGTATTGAAGGGGATAACAGTGAAGCTTTCTTT.

The chain is built from TRBV7-3 and TRBJ1-5, with D possibly being TRBD1 (5 bases). Germline CDR1 and CDR2: SGHTA and FQGTGA. V was trimmed by 0 bases and J by 7 bases, leaving 13 bases between them. This CDR3 spans 15 amino acids. The CDR3 region has the DNA TGTGCCAGCAGCTTAACATGGGGGGGGAACCAGCCCCAGCATTTT. Translation gives CASSLTWGGNQPQHF.

As for this clone: At one of its ends the junction is not consistent with the germline gene, which may arise from a read error. The genes are TRBV24-1 and TRBJ2-3, with TRBD2 identical over 11 bases. The CDR3 sequence is 16 residues long. The V gene's germline CDR1 is KGHDR and CDR2 SFDVKD. CDR3 sequence: CATSDSYSGRGDTQYF. In DNA, the CDR3 is TGTGCCACCAGTGATTCTTATAGCGGGAGGGGAGATACACAGTATTTT.

The rearrangement joins TRBV27 to TRBJ2-3; 7 bases are shared with TRBD1. Germline CDR1 reads MNHEY; CDR2 reads SMNVEV (reference sequence). After removal of 8 bases from V and 4 bases from J, the junction contained 9 bases not matched to a gene. There are 14 residues in the CDR3. CDR3 DNA: TGTGCCAGCTCTAGGGGGCTTGGGGCAGATACGCAGTATTTT. Translation gives CASSRGLGADTQYF.

The chain is built from TRBV5-1 and TRBJ1-6; TRBD1 agrees at 12 bases. CDR3 length equals 19 residues. Trimming at V came to 0 bases and at J to 7 bases, leaving 11 bases not matched to a gene. The V gene's germline CDR1 is SGHRS and CDR2 YFSETQ. This CDR3 reads CASSLDRGDRGLLNSPLHF. The CDR3 region has the DNA TGCGCCAGCAGCTTGGACAGGGGGGACAGGGGGCTGTTGAATTCACCCCTCCACTTT.

The gene calls are TRBV11-3 and TRBJ2-5; a possible D gene is TRBD1 (6 bases). Germline V gene sequence: CDR1 SGHNT, CDR2 YENEEA. The CDR3 extends over 15 amino acids. V was shortened by 7 bases and J by 1 base, with 16 bases between the two germline ends. The CDR3 reads CASTPMRTAQETQYF. The DNA for the CDR3 is TGTGCCAGCACCCCCATGAGGACAGCCCAAGAGACCCAGTACTTC.

The V and J genes are TRBV28 and TRBJ2-3; D not resolved. The CDR3 has 12 amino acids. V gave up 5 bases and J gave up 1 base, with 4 bases separating them. Germline loops: CDR1 MDHEN, CDR2 SYDVKM. The CDR3 loop reads CASSPGTDTQYF. The CDR3 DNA reads TGTGCCAGCAGTCCGGGCACAGATACGCAGTATTTT.

This clone was counted once. V and J are TRBV3-1 (or the pseudogene TRBV3-2) and TRBJ2-1; 13 positions agree with TRBD2. This CDR3 is 17 amino acids long. CDR1 LGHDT and CDR2 YNNKEL come from the germline V gene (reference sequence). J gave up 7 bases and V 2 bases, and 8 bases lay outside the gene matches. Here the CDR3 DNA reads TGTGCCAGCAGCCAAAGAGGACTAGCGGGAGTATTTAATGAGCAGTTCTTC. It codes for CASSQRGLAGVFNEQFF.

The chain carries TRBV7-8 and TRBJ1-4, with D perhaps matching TRBD1 (6 bases). The germline V gene has CDR1 SGHVS and CDR2 FQNEAQ. This CDR3 is 15 amino acids long. V lost 1 base and J 4 bases, leaving 10 bases between the germline ends. In DNA form, the CDR3 reads TGTGCCAGCAGCTTAGTGGACAGAATTAATGAAAAACTGTTTTTT. It encodes CASSLVDRINEKLFF.

This chain joins TRBV27 and TRBJ1-2; 9 bases agree with TRBD1. Looked up from germline, CDR1 is MNHEY and CDR2 is SMNVEV (reference sequence). The CDR3 is 15 amino acids. The J segment lost 7 bases and the V segment lost 3 bases, leaving 9 bases of the junction unmatched. The DNA of the CDR3 is TGTGCCAGCAGTTTTAGTGGGGACAGGGTCGGTGGCTACACCTTC. This translates into CASSFSGDRVGGYTF.

DNA of the CDR3: TGTGCCAGCAGCTTAGGAGGGGGTTACGAGCAGTACTTC. Translated, it gives CASSLGGGYEQYF. The chain is built from TRBV7-2 and TRBJ2-7, with D possibly TRBD1 on 6 matching bases. Germline CDR1 SGHTA, CDR2 FQGNSA. Trimming shortened V by 1 base and J by 4 bases, and 8 bases separated the two germline ends. The length of the CDR3 is 13 residues. The complete variable domain, with remaining parts taken from reference TRBV7-2 and TRBJ2-7, reads GAGVSQSPSNKVTEKGKDVELRCDPISGHTALYWYRQSLGQGLEFLIYFQGNSAPDKSGLPSDRFSAERTGGSVSTLTIQRTQQEDSAVYLCASSLGGGYEQYFGPGTRLTVT.

The J gene is TRBJ2-1, the V gene TRBV4-1; 10 bases align to TRBD2. In germline, CDR1 is MGHRA, CDR2 YSYEKL. The CDR3 extends over 15 amino acids. The J segment lost 9 bases and the V segment lost 2 bases, leaving 7 bases of the junction unmatched. Written as DNA, the CDR3 is TGCGCCAGCAGCCAAAGAGAAGCGGGAGGGGGTGAGCAGTTCTTC. Its translation is CASSQREAGGGEQFF.